Below, one TCR beta chain is given with its context. No antigen is known for it. These data originate in a study of CD8 T cells in Susac syndrome. The study, taken as a whole, reports: The authors acknowledged that their TCR sequencing and HLA analysis involved a relatively small number of individuals.

The V and J ends lost 0 bases and 8 bases, in that order; junction bases with no gene match: 11. Germline values: CDR1 MNHEY, CDR2 SMNVEV (reference sequence). This CDR3 contains 17 residues. TCR beta sequencing was performed on blood CD8+ and CD4+ T cells. TEMRA cells were FACS-enriched, while CD8+ and CD4+ T cells were negatively isolated. Roughly 0.5 to 1 ug RNA was reverse transcribed with random hexamers. With immunoSEQ multiplex PCR, TCR beta CDR3 was amplified across 54 Vbeta and 13 Jbeta. TCRdb passed the immunoSEQ multiplex PCR reads through MiXCR, listing each CDR3 protein once. The sample includes approximately 100,000 distinct CDR3 sequences, 80% to 95% of them seen just once.

Specimen: CD4+ T cells from PBMCs. The clonotype comes from a human donor in good health. This chain uses TRBV27 with TRBJ2-1; TRBD1 matches at 9 bases. The CDR3 loop reads CASSLSLLGTGSYEQFF. DNA of the CDR3: TGTGCCAGCAGTTTATCTCTCTTAGGGACAGGGTCTTATGAGCAGTTCTTC.